This T cell receptor beta chain was captured in a study of cytomegalovirus exposure and HLA in healthy donors. V was shortened by 6 bases and J by 4 bases, with 12 bases between the two germline ends. Germline V CDR1 and CDR2: LNHDA, SQIVND (reference sequence). The CDR3 runs to 13 residues. This PCR relied on a set of 60 Vbeta primers and 13 Jbeta primers. TCRdb keeps only in-frame clones here, not all; method: immunoSEQ multiplex PCR. Here the sample spans 200,000 to 250,000 clones, almost 85% being singletons. Study-wide findings and caveats: Solely CMV serostatus was available to characterize immune exposure. TCR beta sequences reportedly predicted the HLA-A and HLA-B alleles of most subjects accurately. Likely technical artifact: a cluster of highly shared sequence variants. Presence/absence analyses supposed approximately even sequencing depth among donors.

Concerning this clone itself: Its antigen remains unknown.

The receptor was derived from a woman between 40 and 50 years old in good health and CMV-seronegative. The chain links TRBV19 to TRBJ1-2; D possibly corresponds to TRBD1 (5 bases). The sequenced material came from PBMCs. The CDR3 reads CASSPDSPYGYTF. Written as DNA, the CDR3 is TGTGCCAGTAGCCCCGACAGCCCCTATGGCTACACCTTC.